A selection of T cell receptor beta chains follows, all from one sample in a study of blood T cell repertoires in COVID-19. This table comes from immunoSEQ multiplex PCR, and its TCRdb copy is limited to in-frame clones, with some not included. The sample holds tens of thousands of clones; around 83% are singletons and the top ten take around two fifths. Sequencing used peripheral blood. Receptors were obtained from a man older than 75 with acute or convalescent COVID-19. Both conserved end residues are part of each CDR3. A D gene is named only where the DNA matches it firmly. Part of the rows lack a size; the others show once, few, many or a class for expanded clones.

D gene,J gene,V gene,clone size,CDR3 DNA,CDR3 protein
TRBD2,TRBJ2-3,TRBV7-9,-,TGTGCCAGCAGCTTACTGCGGGGGGGCCGGGGAGATACGCAGTATTTT,CASSLLRGGRGDTQYF
-,TRBJ1-3,TRBV24-1,-,TGTGCCACCAGTGACCTAAACACCATATATTTT,CATSDLNTIYF
TRBD1,TRBJ2-3,TRBV7-3,few,TGTGCCAGCAGCTTAGGCGACAGGGTGGCTGGGACGCAGTATTTT,CASSLGDRVAGTQYF
-,TRBJ1-1,TRBV10-3,-,TGTGCCATCAGTGACAGGGGAGACACTGAAGCTTTCTTT,CAISDRGDTEAFF
-,TRBJ1-1,TRBV2,-,TGTGCCAGCAGCGCGACTGTGAACACTGAAGCTTTCTTT,CASSATVNTEAFF
TRBD1,TRBJ1-2,TRBV14,-,TGTGCCAGCAGCCAATGGGACAGTTCGGGAGGCTACACCTTC,CASSQWDSSGGYTF
TRBD2,TRBJ2-3,TRBV2,-,TGTGCCACTCAGCGGGAGGGCCGCACAGATACGCAGTATTTT,CATQREGRTDTQYF
-,TRBJ2-2,TRBV2,-,TGTGCCAGCAACGCGGCCCCCGGGGACACCGGGGAGCTGTTTTTT,CASNAAPGDTGELFF
-,TRBJ2-7,TRBV6-5,-,TGTGCCAGCAGTATGGGGGGACAGCCCTACGAGCAGTACTTC,CASSMGGQPYEQYF
-,TRBJ2-5,TRBV6-5,-,TGTGCCAGCAGCCCCGGGGGTAGCGTGGGAGAGACCCAGTACTTC,CASSPGGSVGETQYF
-,TRBJ1-2,TRBV5-6,-,TGTGCCAGCAGCTCCTACTATGGCTACACCTTC,CASSSYYGYTF